The sequence of this T cell receptor beta chain was determined in a study of blood T cell repertoires in COVID-19. Study-wide background: Acute and convalescent COVID-19 samples came from the United States, Italy and Spain.

Sequenced by immunoSEQ multiplex PCR; TCRdb stores in-frame clones only, minus some. The sample has over 200,000 clones; 70% to 85% are singletons. This CDR3 comprises 12 residues. Germline loops: CDR1 SEHNR, CDR2 FQNEAQ (reference sequence). The V call is TRBV7-9, the J call TRBJ2-3; 12 bases agree with TRBD2. Material: peripheral blood. The receptor's source is a middle-aged man who had recovered from COVID-19. In DNA, the CDR3 is TGTGCGGCTAGCGGGAGGGCAGATACGCAGTATTTT. Translating gives CAASGRADTQYF.